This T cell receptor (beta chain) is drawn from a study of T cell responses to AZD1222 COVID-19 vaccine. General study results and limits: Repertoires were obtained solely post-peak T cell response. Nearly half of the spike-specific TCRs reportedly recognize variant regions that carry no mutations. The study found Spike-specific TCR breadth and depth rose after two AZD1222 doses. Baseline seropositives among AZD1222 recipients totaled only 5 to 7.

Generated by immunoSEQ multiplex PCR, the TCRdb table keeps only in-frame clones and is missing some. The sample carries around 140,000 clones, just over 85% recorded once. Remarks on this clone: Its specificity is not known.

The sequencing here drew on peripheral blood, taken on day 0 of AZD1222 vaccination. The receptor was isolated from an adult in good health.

The CDR3 nucleotides read TGTGCCAGCAGTCCGGGGGGGGGTCCCTCCGGCGAGCAGTACTTC. Translating it yields CASSPGGGPSGEQYF. This chain connects TRBV7-2 to TRBJ2-7, with 8 bases lining up with TRBD2. The J segment lost 6 bases and the V segment lost 6 bases, leaving 13 bases of the junction unmatched. Per germline, CDR1 SGHTA and CDR2 FQGNSA. The CDR3 covers 15 residues.